This T cell receptor beta chain derives from a study of HIV-infected patients and healthy controls. About 540 ng RNA was reverse transcribed with alpha and beta constant-region primers. Alpha and beta chain libraries were made separately by chain-specific third strand synthesis with multiplexing indices. TCRdb called the 5' RACE reads again in MiXCR, with one record for every CDR3 protein. This sample has about 14,000 distinct CDR3 sequences, with less than 15% found just once. Antiretroviral therapy had run roughly three months, about 14 weeks, before follow-up blood collection. Whole blood was used without fractionation, so all unsorted peripheral T cells were included. Trimming cost V 4 bases and J 3 bases, with 10 bases left between them. The CDR3 loop spans 13 amino acids. Germline CDR1 LNHDA, CDR2 SQIVND (reference sequence).

J is TRBJ2-7 and V is TRBV19; D gene unclear. Sample: blood, taken during antiretroviral therapy. The source of this sequence is an adult with HIV infection. The donor label of this sample is uncertain. CDR3: CASSNGPFYEQYF. CDR3 sequence (DNA): TGTGCCAGTAGTAACGGTCCCTTCTACGAGCAGTACTTC.